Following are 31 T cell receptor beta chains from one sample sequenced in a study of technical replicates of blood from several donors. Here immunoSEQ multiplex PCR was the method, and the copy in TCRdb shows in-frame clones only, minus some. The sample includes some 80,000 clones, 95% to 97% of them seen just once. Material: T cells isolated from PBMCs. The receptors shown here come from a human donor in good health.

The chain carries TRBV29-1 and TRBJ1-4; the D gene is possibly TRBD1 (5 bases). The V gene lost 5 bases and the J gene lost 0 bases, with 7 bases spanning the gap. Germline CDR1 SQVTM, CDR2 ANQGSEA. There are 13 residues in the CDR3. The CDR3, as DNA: TGCAGCGTTCAGACAGCAACTAATGAAAAACTGTTTTTT. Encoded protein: CSVQTATNEKLFF.

The CDR3 region has the DNA TGTGCCAGCAGCTTGGGGGGAGGATCAGTACGAGAGCAGTACTTC. Its translation: CASSLGGGSVREQYF. The V and J genes are TRBV5-6 and TRBJ2-7; D is possibly TRBD2 (6 bases). V was cut by 0 bases and J by 7 bases, with 17 bases left in between. This CDR3 region has 15 residues. CDR1 SGHDT and CDR2 YYEEEE come from the germline V gene.

Here the CDR3 DNA reads TGTGCCAGCAGTTTCCCTAACGGCGGCCAAAATGAAAAACTGTTTTTT. This gives the protein CASSFPNGGQNEKLFF. The V call is TRBV28, the J call TRBJ1-4; D unresolved. Germline CDR1 and CDR2: MDHEN and SYDVKM. This CDR3 contains 16 residues. V lost 3 bases and J 5 bases, leaving 16 bases between the germline ends. Supplemented by reference TRBV28 and TRBJ1-4, the full variable domain reads DVKVTQSSRYLVKRTGEKVFLECVQDMDHENMFWYRQDPGLGLRLIYFSYDVKMKEKGDIPEGYSVSREKKERFSLILESASTNQTSMYLCASSFPNGGQNEKLFFGSGTQLSVL.

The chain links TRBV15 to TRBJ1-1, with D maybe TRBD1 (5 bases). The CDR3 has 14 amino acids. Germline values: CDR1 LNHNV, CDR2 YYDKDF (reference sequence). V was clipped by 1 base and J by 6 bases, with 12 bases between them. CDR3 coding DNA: TGTGCCACCAGCAGAGTTAACGCGGGACCTGAAGCTTTCTTT. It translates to CATSRVNAGPEAFF. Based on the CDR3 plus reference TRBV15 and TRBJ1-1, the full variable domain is DAMVIQNPRYQVTQFGKPVTLSCSQTLNHNVMYWYQQKSSQAPKLLFHYYDKDFNNEADTPDNFQSRRPNTSFCFLDIRSPGLGDTAMYLCATSRVNAGPEAFFGQGTRLTVV.

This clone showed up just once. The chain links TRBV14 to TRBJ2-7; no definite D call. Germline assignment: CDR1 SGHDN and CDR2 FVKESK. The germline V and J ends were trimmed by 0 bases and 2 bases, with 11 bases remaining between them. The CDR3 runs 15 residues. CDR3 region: CASSQDRWWPYEQYF. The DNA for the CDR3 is TGTGCCAGCAGCCAAGATCGTTGGTGGCCCTACGAGCAGTACTTC.

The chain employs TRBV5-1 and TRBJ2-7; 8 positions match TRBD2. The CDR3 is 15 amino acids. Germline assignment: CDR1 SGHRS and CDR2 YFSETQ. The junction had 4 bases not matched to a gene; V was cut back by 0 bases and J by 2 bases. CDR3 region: CASSLAGGTAYEQYF. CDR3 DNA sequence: TGCGCCAGCAGCTTGGCGGGGGGGACCGCCTACGAGCAGTACTTC.

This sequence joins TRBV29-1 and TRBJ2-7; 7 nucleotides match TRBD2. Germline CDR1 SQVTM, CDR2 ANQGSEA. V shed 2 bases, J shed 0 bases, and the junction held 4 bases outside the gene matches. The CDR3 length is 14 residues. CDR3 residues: CSVELAEYSYEQYF. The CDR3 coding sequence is TGCAGCGTTGAACTAGCGGAATACTCCTACGAGCAGTACTTC.

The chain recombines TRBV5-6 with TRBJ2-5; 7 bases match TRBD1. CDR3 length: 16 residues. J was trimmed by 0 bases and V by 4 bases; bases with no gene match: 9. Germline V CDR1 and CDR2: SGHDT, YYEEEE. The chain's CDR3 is CASSPLYQGDQETQYF. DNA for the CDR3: TGTGCCAGCAGCCCTCTCTACCAGGGGGACCAAGAGACCCAGTACTTC.

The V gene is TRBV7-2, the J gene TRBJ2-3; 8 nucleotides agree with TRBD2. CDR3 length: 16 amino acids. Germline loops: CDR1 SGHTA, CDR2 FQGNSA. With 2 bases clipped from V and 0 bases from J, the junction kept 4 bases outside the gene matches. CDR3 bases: TGTGCCAGCAGCTTAAGGGGGACTAGAAGCACAGATACGCAGTATTTT. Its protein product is CASSLRGTRSTDTQYF.

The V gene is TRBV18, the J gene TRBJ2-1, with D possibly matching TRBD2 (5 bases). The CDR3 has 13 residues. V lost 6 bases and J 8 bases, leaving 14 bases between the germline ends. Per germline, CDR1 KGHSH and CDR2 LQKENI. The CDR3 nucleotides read TGTGCCAGCTCCCCTATACCCGGGGATGAGCAGTTCTTC. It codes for CASSPIPGDEQFF.

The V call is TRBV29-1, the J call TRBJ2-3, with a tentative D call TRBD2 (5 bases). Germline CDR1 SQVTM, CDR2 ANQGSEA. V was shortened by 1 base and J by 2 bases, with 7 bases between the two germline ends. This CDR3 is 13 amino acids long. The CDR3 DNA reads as TGCAGCGTTGAAGCTAGCTACACAGATACGCAGTATTTT. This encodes CSVEASYTDTQYF.

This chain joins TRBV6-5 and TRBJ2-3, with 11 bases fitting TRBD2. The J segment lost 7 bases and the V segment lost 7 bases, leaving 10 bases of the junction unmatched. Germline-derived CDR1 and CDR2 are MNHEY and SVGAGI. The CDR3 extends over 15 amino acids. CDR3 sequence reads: CASTFLAGGGNTQYF. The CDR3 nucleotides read TGTGCCAGCACCTTCCTAGCGGGAGGTGGGAATACGCAGTATTTT.

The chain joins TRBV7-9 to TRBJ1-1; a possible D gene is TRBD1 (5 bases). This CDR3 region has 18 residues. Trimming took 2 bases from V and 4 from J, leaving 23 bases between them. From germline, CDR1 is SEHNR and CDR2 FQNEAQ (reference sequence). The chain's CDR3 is CASSLPLTGGGLTTEAFF. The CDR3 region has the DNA TGTGCCAGCAGCTTACCCCTAACGGGGGGAGGACTGACCACTGAAGCTTTCTTT.

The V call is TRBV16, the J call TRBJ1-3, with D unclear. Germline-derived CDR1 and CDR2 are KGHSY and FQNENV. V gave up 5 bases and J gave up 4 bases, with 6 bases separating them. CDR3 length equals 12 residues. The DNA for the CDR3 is TGTGCCAGCAGCGGAGGAGGAAACACCATATATTTT. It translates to CASSGGGNTIYF.

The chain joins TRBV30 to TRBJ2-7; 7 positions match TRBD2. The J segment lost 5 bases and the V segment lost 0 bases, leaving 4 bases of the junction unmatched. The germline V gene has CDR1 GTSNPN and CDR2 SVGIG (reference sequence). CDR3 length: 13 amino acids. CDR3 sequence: CAWSVWAGDEQYF. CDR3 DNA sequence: TGTGCCTGGAGTGTGTGGGCGGGAGACGAGCAGTACTTC.

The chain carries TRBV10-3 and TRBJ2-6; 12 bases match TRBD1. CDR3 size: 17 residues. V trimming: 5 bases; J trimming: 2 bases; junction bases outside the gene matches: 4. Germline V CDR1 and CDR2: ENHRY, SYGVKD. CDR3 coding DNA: TGTGCCATCAGTTTAGGGACAGGGGGCGCTGGGGCCAACGTCCTGACTTTC. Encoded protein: CAISLGTGGAGANVLTF.

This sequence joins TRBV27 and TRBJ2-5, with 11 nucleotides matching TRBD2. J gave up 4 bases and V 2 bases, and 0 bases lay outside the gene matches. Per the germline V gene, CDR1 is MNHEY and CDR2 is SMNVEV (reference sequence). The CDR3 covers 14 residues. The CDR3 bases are TGTGCCAGCAGTTTAACTAGCGGGAGAGAGACCCAGTACTTC. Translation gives CASSLTSGRETQYF.

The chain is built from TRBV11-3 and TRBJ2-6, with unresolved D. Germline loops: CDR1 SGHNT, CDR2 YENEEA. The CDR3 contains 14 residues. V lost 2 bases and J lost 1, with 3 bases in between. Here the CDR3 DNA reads TGTGCCAGCAGCTTACTTTCTGGGGCCAACGTCCTGACTTTC. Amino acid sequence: CASSLLSGANVLTF.

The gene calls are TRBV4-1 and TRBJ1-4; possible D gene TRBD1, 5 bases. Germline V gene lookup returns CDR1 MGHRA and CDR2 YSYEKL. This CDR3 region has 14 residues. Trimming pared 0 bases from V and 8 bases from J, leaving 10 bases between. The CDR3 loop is CASSQDSQGEKLFF. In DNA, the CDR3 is TGCGCCAGCAGCCAAGATTCGCAGGGAGAAAAACTGTTTTTT.

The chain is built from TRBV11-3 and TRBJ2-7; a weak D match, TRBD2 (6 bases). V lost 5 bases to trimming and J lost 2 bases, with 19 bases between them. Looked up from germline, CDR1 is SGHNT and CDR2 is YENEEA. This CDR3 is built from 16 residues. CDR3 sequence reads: CASSNPIAALTYEQYF. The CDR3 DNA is TGTGCCAGCAGCAATCCAATAGCGGCCCTAACCTACGAGCAGTACTTC.

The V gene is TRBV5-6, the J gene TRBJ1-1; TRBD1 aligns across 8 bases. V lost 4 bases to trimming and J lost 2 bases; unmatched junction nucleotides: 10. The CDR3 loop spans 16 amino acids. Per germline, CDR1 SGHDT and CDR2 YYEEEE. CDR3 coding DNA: TGTGCCAGCAGCCCCTATAGGACAGGGATAAACACTGAAGCTTTCTTT. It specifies CASSPYRTGINTEAFF.

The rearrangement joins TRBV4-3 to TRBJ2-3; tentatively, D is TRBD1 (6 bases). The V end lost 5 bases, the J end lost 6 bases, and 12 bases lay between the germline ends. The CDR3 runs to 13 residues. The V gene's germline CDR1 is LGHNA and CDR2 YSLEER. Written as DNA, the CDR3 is TGCGCCAGCAGCGGACAGAATCCCGATACGCAGTATTTT. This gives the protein CASSGQNPDTQYF.

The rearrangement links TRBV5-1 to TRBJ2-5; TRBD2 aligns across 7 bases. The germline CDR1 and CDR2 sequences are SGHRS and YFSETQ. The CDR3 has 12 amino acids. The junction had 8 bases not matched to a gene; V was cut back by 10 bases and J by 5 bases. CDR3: CASGGDGETQYF. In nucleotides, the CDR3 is TGCGCCTCGGGGGGAGACGGGGAGACCCAGTACTTC.

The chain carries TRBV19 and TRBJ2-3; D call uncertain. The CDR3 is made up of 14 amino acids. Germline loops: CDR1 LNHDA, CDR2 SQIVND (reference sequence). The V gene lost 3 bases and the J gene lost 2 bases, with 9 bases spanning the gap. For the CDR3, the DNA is TGTGCCAGTAGTATTAAACTTAACACAGATACGCAGTATTTT. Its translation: CASSIKLNTDTQYF.

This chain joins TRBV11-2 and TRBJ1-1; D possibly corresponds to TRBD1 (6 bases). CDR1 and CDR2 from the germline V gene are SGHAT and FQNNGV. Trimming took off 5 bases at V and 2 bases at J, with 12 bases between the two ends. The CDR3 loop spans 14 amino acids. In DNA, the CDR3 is TGTGCCAGCAGCCAATTCAGGGGTAACACTGAAGCTTTCTTT. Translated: CASSQFRGNTEAFF. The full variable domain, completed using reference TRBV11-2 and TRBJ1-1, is EAGVAQSPRYKIIEKRQSVAFWCNPISGHATLYWYQQILGQGPKLLIQFQNNGVVDDSQLPKDRFSAERLKGVDSTLKIQPAKLEDSAVYLCASSQFRGNTEAFFGQGTRLTVV.

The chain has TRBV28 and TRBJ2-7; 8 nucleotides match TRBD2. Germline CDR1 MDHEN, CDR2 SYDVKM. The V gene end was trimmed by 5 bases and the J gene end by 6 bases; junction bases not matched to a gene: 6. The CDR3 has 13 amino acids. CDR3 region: CASSLMSGSEQYF. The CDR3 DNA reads TGTGCCAGCAGTCTCATGAGCGGGAGCGAGCAGTACTTC.

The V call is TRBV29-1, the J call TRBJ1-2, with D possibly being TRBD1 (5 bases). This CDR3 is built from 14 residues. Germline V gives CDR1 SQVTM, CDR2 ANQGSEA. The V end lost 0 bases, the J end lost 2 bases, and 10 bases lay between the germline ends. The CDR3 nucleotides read TGCAGCGTTGAAGATCAGGACATCAACTATGGCTACACCTTC. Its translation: CSVEDQDINYGYTF.

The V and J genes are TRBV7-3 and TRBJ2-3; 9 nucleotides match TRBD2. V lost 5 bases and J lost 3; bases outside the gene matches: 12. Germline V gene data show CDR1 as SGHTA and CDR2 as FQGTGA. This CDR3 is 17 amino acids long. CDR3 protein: CASSAHRSSGTTDTQYF. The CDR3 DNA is TGTGCCAGCAGCGCCCATAGGTCTAGCGGGACAACAGATACGCAGTATTTT.

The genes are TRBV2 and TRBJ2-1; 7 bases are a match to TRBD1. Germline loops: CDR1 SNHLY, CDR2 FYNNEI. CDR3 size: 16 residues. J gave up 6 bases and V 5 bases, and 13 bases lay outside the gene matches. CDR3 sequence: CASSFRPRDSFNEQFF. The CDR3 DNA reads TGTGCCAGCAGTTTTAGACCCCGGGACAGTTTCAATGAGCAGTTCTTC.

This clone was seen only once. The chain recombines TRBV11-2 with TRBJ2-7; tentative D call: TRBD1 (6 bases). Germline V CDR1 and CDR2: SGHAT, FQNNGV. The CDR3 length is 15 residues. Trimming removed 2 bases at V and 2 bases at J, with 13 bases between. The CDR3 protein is CASSLIPGATYEQYF. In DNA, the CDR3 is TGTGCCAGCAGCTTAATTCCAGGGGCCACCTACGAGCAGTACTTC. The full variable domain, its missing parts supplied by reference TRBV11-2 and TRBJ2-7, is EAGVAQSPRYKIIEKRQSVAFWCNPISGHATLYWYQQILGQGPKLLIQFQNNGVVDDSQLPKDRFSAERLKGVDSTLKIQPAKLEDSAVYLCASSLIPGATYEQYFGPGTRLTVT.

The CDR3 sequence: CASRTGLETQYF. CDR3 in DNA: TGTGCCAGCCGAACAGGGTTGGAGACCCAGTACTTC. The rearrangement joins TRBV6-5 to TRBJ2-5, with D perhaps matching TRBD1 (6 bases). V gave up 8 bases and J gave up 5 bases, with 12 bases separating them. The germline V gene encodes CDR1 MNHEY and CDR2 SVGAGI. The CDR3 length is 12 residues.